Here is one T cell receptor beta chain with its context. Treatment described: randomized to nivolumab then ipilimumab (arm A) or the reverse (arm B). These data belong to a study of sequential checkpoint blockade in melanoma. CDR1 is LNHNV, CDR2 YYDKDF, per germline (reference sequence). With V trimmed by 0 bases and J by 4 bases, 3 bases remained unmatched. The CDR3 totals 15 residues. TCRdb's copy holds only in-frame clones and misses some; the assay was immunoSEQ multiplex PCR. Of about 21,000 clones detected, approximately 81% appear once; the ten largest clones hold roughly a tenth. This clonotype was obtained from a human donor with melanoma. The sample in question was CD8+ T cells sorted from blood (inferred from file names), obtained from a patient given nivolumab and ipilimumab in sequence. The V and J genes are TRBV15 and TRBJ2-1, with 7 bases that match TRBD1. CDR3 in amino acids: CATSRDRGRYNEQFF. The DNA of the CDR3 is TGTGCCACCAGCAGAGATAGGGGGCGATACAATGAGCAGTTCTTC.